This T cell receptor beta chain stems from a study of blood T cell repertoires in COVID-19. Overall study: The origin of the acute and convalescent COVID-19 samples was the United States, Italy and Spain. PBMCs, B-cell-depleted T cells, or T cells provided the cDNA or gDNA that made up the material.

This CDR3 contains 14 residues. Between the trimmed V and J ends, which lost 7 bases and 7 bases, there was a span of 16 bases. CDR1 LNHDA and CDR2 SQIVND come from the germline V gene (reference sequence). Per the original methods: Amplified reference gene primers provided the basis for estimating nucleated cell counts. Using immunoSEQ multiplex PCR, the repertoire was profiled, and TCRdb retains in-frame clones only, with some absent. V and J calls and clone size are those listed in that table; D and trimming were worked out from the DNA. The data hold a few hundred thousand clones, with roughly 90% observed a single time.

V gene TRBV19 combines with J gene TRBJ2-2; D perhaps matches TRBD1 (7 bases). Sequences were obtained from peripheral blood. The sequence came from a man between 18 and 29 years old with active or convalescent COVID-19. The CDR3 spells CASKIFRGDGELFF. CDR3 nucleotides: TGTGCCAGTAAAATCTTCAGGGGGGACGGGGAGCTGTTTTTT.